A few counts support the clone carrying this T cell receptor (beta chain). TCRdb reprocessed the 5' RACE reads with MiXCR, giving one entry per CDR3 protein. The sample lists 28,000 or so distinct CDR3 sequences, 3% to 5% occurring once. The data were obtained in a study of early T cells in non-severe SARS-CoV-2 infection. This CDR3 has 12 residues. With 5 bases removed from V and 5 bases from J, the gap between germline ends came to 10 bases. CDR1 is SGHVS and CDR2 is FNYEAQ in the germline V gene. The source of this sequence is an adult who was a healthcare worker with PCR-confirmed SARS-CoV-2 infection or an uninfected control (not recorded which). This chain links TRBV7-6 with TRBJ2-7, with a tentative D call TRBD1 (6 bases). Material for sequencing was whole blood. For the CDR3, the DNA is TGTGCCAGCAGCGCACAGGGAAACGAGCAGTACTTC. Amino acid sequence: CASSAQGNEQYF.